These 24 T cell receptor beta chains share one sample of origin, sequenced in a study of shared clonotypes between healthy human individuals (dated by TCRdb to 2018 to 2020). CD8 naive samples were obtained by positive selection for CCR7 among CD45RO-negative cells, yielding a CD45RA+CCR7+ population from which TemRA cells were excluded. The method was the immunoSEQ multiplex PCR assay. TCRdb carries this immuneACCESS record with in-frame sequences only. Its versions omit some clonotypes, under half of them owing to an unresolved V gene in the studies checked, with the rest unexplained. The sample contains hundreds of thousands of clones, 90% to 97% of them found a single time. The top ten clonotypes cover about 0.12% of the sample. Sequenced sample: naive CD8+ T cells sorted from blood. Interpreted using the paper, the cell subset or site label stands for: CD45RA+CCR7+. These receptors were obtained from a woman in her 30s in good health.

The rearrangement links TRBV6-1 to TRBJ2-7; D perhaps matches TRBD1 (5 bases). CDR3 length equals 17 residues. CDR1 is MNHNS and CDR2 is SASEGT in the germline V gene. V dropped 2 bases and J dropped 3 bases, with 20 bases sitting between them. The CDR3 loop reads CASSETATALHLYEQYF. In DNA, the CDR3 is TGTGCCAGCAGTGAAACAGCGACAGCCCTACACCTCTACGAGCAGTACTTC.

This rearrangement joins TRBV6-5 to TRBJ2-4; unclear D gene. V lost 6 bases, J lost 1 base, and 13 bases lay in between. The germline gives CDR1 MNHEY, CDR2 SVGAGI. This CDR3 contains 15 residues. The CDR3 loop reads CASRPQEGAKNIQYF. CDR3 bases: TGTGCCAGCAGACCCCAGGAAGGGGCCAAAAACATTCAGTACTTC.

The CDR3 loop is CAISEPRFSYEQYF. In nucleotides, the CDR3 is TGTGCCATCAGTGAACCTCGGTTTTCCTACGAGCAGTACTTC. The chain carries TRBV10-3 and TRBJ2-7; no clear D. The CDR3 has 14 amino acids. Per germline, CDR1 ENHRY and CDR2 SYGVKD. V dropped 3 bases and J dropped 1 base, with 10 bases sitting between them.

The CDR3, as DNA: TGTGCCAGCAGTTTAGTCAATCAGCCCCAGCATTTT. Residues: CASSLVNQPQHF. The chain employs TRBV28 and TRBJ1-5; D uncertain. Trimming removed 2 bases from V and 3 bases from J, with 2 bases in between. Germline CDR1 MDHEN, CDR2 SYDVKM. This CDR3 has 12 amino acids.

CDR3 DNA: TGTGCCAGCCGGGACTTATACTACGAGCAGTACTTC. Translated, it gives CASRDLYYEQYF. This chain joins TRBV27 and TRBJ2-7; possible D gene TRBD2, 6 bases. Trimming pared 8 bases from V and 3 bases from J, leaving 11 bases between. This CDR3 is 12 amino acids long. CDR1 is MNHEY, CDR2 SMNVEV, per germline (reference sequence).

The chain joins TRBV29-1 to TRBJ2-7, with D hard to call. The V end lost 4 bases, the J end lost 2 bases, and 9 bases lay between the germline ends. The CDR3 length is 12 residues. CDR1 and CDR2 from the germline V gene are SQVTM and ANQGSEA. The CDR3: CSVVSAPYEQYF. CDR3 in DNA: TGCAGCGTTGTGTCCGCTCCCTACGAGCAGTACTTC.

The V and J genes are TRBV6-4 and TRBJ1-1, with D tentatively TRBD1 (6 bases). V was cut by 3 bases and J by 5 bases, with 10 bases left in between. This CDR3 comprises 13 residues. Germline V CDR1 and CDR2: MRHNA, SNTAGT. The CDR3 sequence is CASSEIGGTEAFF. CDR3 DNA sequence: TGTGCCAGCAGTGAAATAGGGGGGACTGAAGCTTTCTTT.

The chain joins TRBV5-8 to TRBJ1-2; D ambiguous. The CDR3 has 13 residues. Trimming pared 2 bases from V and 7 bases from J, leaving 12 bases between. From germline, CDR1 is SGHTS and CDR2 YDEGEE. This CDR3 reads CASSLATLRGYTF. CDR3 in DNA: TGTGCCAGCAGCTTAGCAACCCTCCGTGGCTACACCTTC.

This clone was picked up a small number of times. The J gene is TRBJ1-1, the V gene TRBV19, with unresolved D. Trimming took 5 bases from V and 8 from J, leaving 12 bases between them. CDR1 is LNHDA, CDR2 SQIVND, per germline (reference sequence). The CDR3 runs 12 residues. CDR3 coding DNA: TGTGCCAGTAGTGCCGCAGAGTTCGAAGCTTTCTTT. This sequence encodes CASSAAEFEAFF.

The V gene is TRBV19, the J gene TRBJ2-7, with TRBD2 identical over 9 bases. Germline V gives CDR1 LNHDA, CDR2 SQIVND (reference sequence). The CDR3 is made up of 14 amino acids. Unmatched junction bases numbered 5, after V lost 3 bases and J lost 5 bases. CDR3 nucleotide sequence: TGTGCCAGTAGTATCCGGCTAGCGGGAAACGAGCAGTACTTC. Its translation: CASSIRLAGNEQYF.

This clone has just a few counts. The chain links TRBV7-9 to TRBJ1-2; unclear D gene. CDR3 length: 13 amino acids. Trimming pared 7 bases from V and 2 bases from J, leaving 11 bases between. Germline CDR1 SEHNR, CDR2 FQNEAQ (reference sequence). CDR3 sequence: CASINGRNYGYTF. DNA of the CDR3: TGTGCCAGCATCAACGGACGAAACTATGGCTACACCTTC.

The chain links TRBV29-1 to TRBJ2-1; 9 nucleotides line up with TRBD1. The CDR3 contains 14 residues. Trimming took 5 bases from V and 6 from J; bases not matched to a gene: 8. Germline CDR1 and CDR2: SQVTM and ANQGSEA. The CDR3 nucleotides read TGCAGCGTTTTTCTCCGACAGGGGGGCAATGAGCAGTTCTTC. Protein product: CSVFLRQGGNEQFF.

The chain combines TRBV29-1 with TRBJ2-7; 8 bases are shared with TRBD1. V shed 5 bases, J shed 2 bases, and the junction held 8 bases outside the gene matches. The CDR3 sequence is 14 residues long. The germline gives CDR1 SQVTM, CDR2 ANQGSEA. For the CDR3, the DNA is TGCAGCGTTACTAACCGGGACAGGCCCTACGAGCAGTACTTC. It is translated as CSVTNRDRPYEQYF.

For this clone: This sample includes further DNA sequences coding for the same CDR3. The chain combines TRBV7-9 with TRBJ2-2; D unclear. CDR1 is SEHNR and CDR2 is FQNEAQ in the germline V gene (reference sequence). This CDR3 is 13 amino acids long. V was cut by 1 base and J by 3 bases, with 3 bases left in between. The CDR3 region is CASSLGDTGELFF. The CDR3 DNA reads TGTGCCAGCAGCTTAGGGGACACCGGGGAGCTGTTTTTT.

As to this clone: Different DNA sequences within this sample yield the same CDR3. The V gene is TRBV9, the J gene TRBJ2-1, with a tentative D call TRBD2 (6 bases). Germline lookup yields CDR1 SGDLS and CDR2 YYNGEE. The V gene lost 0 bases and the J gene lost 0 bases, with 7 bases spanning the gap. The CDR3 length is 15 residues. The CDR3 protein is CASSVEGGSYNEQFF. The DNA for the CDR3 is TGTGCCAGCAGCGTAGAGGGAGGCTCCTACAATGAGCAGTTCTTC.

The chain carries TRBV21-1 and TRBJ2-5; the D call of TRBD1 is as the table states it, not checked on the DNA. TRBV21-1 is recorded as a pseudogene. The CDR3 contains 16 residues. CDR3 amino acids: CASSKAPDRGQETQYF. The CDR3 nucleotides are TGTGCCAGCAGCAAAGCACCGGACAGGGGACAAGAGACCCAGTACTTC.

The rearrangement links TRBV2 to TRBJ1-1; D not certain. The CDR3 extends over 12 amino acids. V was shortened by 3 bases and J by 1 base, with 3 bases between the two germline ends. CDR1 and CDR2 (germline): SNHLY, FYNNEI. The CDR3 DNA is TGTGCCAGCAGTGATTGGAACACTGAAGCTTTCTTT. Translation gives CASSDWNTEAFF.

This chain joins TRBV11-2 and TRBJ2-2; 7 positions agree with TRBD2. This CDR3 contains 15 residues. V gave up 6 bases and J gave up 6 bases; unmatched junction bases: 10. CDR1 and CDR2 (germline): SGHAT, FQNNGV. The CDR3 is CASRSGLPKAGELFF. CDR3 nucleotides: TGTGCCAGCAGGTCGGGACTACCCAAGGCCGGGGAGCTGTTTTTT.

This clone has only one observation. Within the sample, other DNA sequences also encode this same CDR3. V is TRBV19 and J is TRBJ2-7; 7 nucleotides align to TRBD1. CDR3 length: 13 amino acids. The ends lost 5 bases at V and 4 bases at J; junction bases unmatched: 5. Germline CDR1 reads LNHDA; CDR2 reads SQIVND (reference sequence). DNA for the CDR3: TGTGCCAGTAGTCCAGGGACAGCTTACGAGCAGTACTTC. Protein sequence: CASSPGTAYEQYF.

V gene TRBV30 combines with J gene TRBJ1-1; 8 bases are shared with TRBD1. CDR1 is GTSNPN and CDR2 is SVGIG in the germline V gene (reference sequence). The CDR3 spans 12 residues. Trimming removed 5 bases from V and 4 bases from J; junction bases left unmatched: 3. The chain's CDR3 is CAWGTGGTEAFF. The CDR3 DNA sequence: TGTGCCTGGGGCACAGGGGGCACTGAAGCTTTCTTT. The whole variable domain, filled in from reference TRBV30 and TRBJ1-1, reads SQTIHQWPATLVQPVGSPLSLECTVEGTSNPNLYWYRQAAGRGLQLLFYSVGIGQISSEVPQNLSASRPQDRQFILSSKKLLLSDSGFYLCAWGTGGTEAFFGQGTRLTVV.

The genes are TRBV6-4 and TRBJ1-2; unclear D gene. V shed 10 bases and J shed 5 bases, with 11 bases lying between them. CDR1 MRHNA and CDR2 SNTAGT come from the germline V gene. This CDR3 contains 11 residues. CDR3 coding DNA: TGTGCCACCATTTACCGATATGGCTACACCTTC. Translating it yields CATIYRYGYTF.

The V and J genes are TRBV9 and TRBJ2-3, with 13 positions matching TRBD2. V dropped 3 bases and J dropped 0; count of bases not matched to a gene: 7. The CDR3 is 18 residues long. CDR1 and CDR2 (germline): SGDLS, YYNGEE. The chain's CDR3 is CASSDGLAGEASTDTQYF. Written as DNA, the CDR3 is TGTGCCAGCAGCGACGGACTAGCGGGAGAGGCCAGCACAGATACGCAGTATTTT. Using reference TRBV9 and TRBJ2-3 for the parts outside the CDR3, the full variable domain is DSGVTQTPKHLITATGQRVTLRCSPRSGDLSVYWYQQSLDQGLQFLIQYYNGEERAKGNILERFSAQQFPDLHSELNLSSLELGDSALYFCASSDGLAGEASTDTQYFGPGTRLTVL.

This chain joins TRBV6-5 and TRBJ1-5, with a possible D match to TRBD1 (6 bases). Germline V CDR1 and CDR2: MNHEY, SVGAGI. Trimming took 6 bases from V and 0 from J, leaving 12 bases between them. The CDR3 contains 15 residues. CDR3 sequence reads: CASRPTGGSNQPQHF. In nucleotides, the CDR3 is TGTGCCAGCAGGCCGACAGGTGGTAGCAATCAGCCCCAGCATTTT.

On this clone: Different DNA sequences within this sample yield the same CDR3. This chain uses TRBV7-9 with TRBJ2-7; tentative D call: TRBD2 (6 bases). V shed 5 bases and J shed 3 bases, with 8 bases lying between them. CDR3 length: 12 residues. Looked up from germline, CDR1 is SEHNR and CDR2 is FQNEAQ (reference sequence). The CDR3 nucleotides are TGTGCCAGCAGCACGACTAGCTACGAGCAGTACTTC. Encoded protein: CASSTTSYEQYF.